The entry that follows covers one T cell receptor (beta chain) sequence. Mismatch repair deficiency was confirmed in all patients, by PCR or immunohistochemistry. The length of the CDR3 is 17 residues. The germline gives CDR1 LGHNA, CDR2 YSLEER. The V segment lost 3 bases and the J segment 8 bases; nucleotides outside the gene matches: 11. This entry is derived from a study of PD-1 blockade in mismatch repair-deficient tumors. Across the whole study: Patients had approximately 11 mismatch repair-deficient cancer types, all previously treated and progressing.

Generated by immunoSEQ multiplex PCR, the TCRdb table keeps only in-frame clones and is missing some. The table has about 68,000 clones, about 72% seen once. The chain joins TRBV4-3 to TRBJ2-1, with 12 bases that match TRBD2. The sample in question was peripheral blood, obtained 2 weeks after starting pembrolizumab. This TCR was recovered from an adult with mismatch repair-deficient cancer. CDR3 nucleotides: TGCGCCAGCAGCCAGGAATGGACTAGCGGGAAGTTTGATGAGCAGTTCTTC. Its protein product is CASSQEWTSGKFDEQFF.